This T cell receptor beta chain comes out of a study of lymphopenia after photon versus proton radiotherapy. TCRdb's copy holds only in-frame clones and misses some; the assay was immunoSEQ multiplex PCR. The sample consists of some 25,000 clones, under 85% of them appearing once. With 4 bases removed from V and 4 bases from J, the gap between germline ends came to 7 bases. The CDR3 loop spans 13 amino acids. The germline V gene encodes CDR1 SGHVS and CDR2 FNYEAQ. The receptor was isolated from a woman between 50 and 59 years old with pancreatic cancer. The rearrangement links TRBV7-6 to TRBJ2-2, with no clear D. The sequencing here drew on peripheral blood, taken from a patient treated with photon-based radiotherapy. In nucleotides, the CDR3 is TGTGCCAGCAGCTACTACAGCACCGGGGAGCTGTTTTTT. Translation gives CASSYYSTGELFF.